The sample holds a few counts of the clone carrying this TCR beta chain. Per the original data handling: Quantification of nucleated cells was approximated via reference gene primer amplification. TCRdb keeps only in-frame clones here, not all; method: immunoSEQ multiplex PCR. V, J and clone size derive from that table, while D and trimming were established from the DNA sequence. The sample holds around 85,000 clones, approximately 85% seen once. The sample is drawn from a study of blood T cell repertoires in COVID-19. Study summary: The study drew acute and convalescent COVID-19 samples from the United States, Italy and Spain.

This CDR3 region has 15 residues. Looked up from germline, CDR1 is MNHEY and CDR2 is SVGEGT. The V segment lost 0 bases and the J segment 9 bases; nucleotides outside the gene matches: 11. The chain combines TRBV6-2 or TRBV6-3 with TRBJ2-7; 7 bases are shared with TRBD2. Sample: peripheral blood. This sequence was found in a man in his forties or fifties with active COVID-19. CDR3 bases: TGTGCCAGCAGTTACTCCGGGGCTAGCGGCATGGGGCAGTACTTC. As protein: CASSYSGASGMGQYF.